This T cell receptor beta chain is drawn from a study of T cell responses to AZD1222 COVID-19 vaccine. Only in-frame clones appear in the TCRdb table, and some are missing; sequencing was by immunoSEQ multiplex PCR. Among roughly 160,000 clones, more than 85% were seen once, and the ten largest hold approximately 1%. The material sequenced was peripheral blood, taken on day 0 of AZD1222 vaccination. The receptor was isolated from an adult in good health.

The CDR3 here is CASSLGQGAGYGYTF. The CDR3 nucleotides read TGTGCCAGCAGCCTAGGCCAGGGGGCAGGCTATGGCTACACCTTC. The chain has TRBV7-2 and TRBJ1-2; 8 positions agree with TRBD1. Germline CDR1 reads SGHTA; CDR2 reads FQGNSA. The CDR3 has 15 residues. Trimming cost V 5 bases and J 4 bases; bases outside gene matches: 9.